This T cell receptor beta chain was profiled in a study of CXCR3-negative and CXCR3-positive naive CD8 T cells. The germline gives CDR1 MDHEN, CDR2 SYDVKM. The CDR3 sequence is 15 residues long. Libraries were UMI-labeled 5' RACE TRB cDNA. TCRdb reprocessed the 5' RACE reads and stores each CDR3 protein as one record, lacking DNA. The data show 150,000 to 160,000 distinct CDR3 sequences, and the top ten clones hold nearly 0.5%. About this clonotype itself: Its cognate antigen is unknown.

Study results and caveats: TRB CDR3 properties served as the basis for inferring TCR strength, and surface CD5 was comparable between naive subsets. TRB CDR3s of CXCR3-positive naive cells were more hydrophobic than those of CXCR3-negative naive cells.

This chain connects TRBV28 to TRBJ1-5. Source material: naive CXCR3+ CD8+ T cells from blood. Regarding subset: CD45RO-CCR7+CD27+CD95- naive CD8+ T cells expressing CXCR3 (TNR3+). This receptor was identified in a human donor in good health. Some clones in this sample may be carry-over from other donors' samples. This CDR3 reads CASSPRVGSNQPQHF. The entire variable domain, with the rest obtained from reference TRBV28 and TRBJ1-5, is as follows: DVKVTQSSRYLVKRTGEKVFLECVQDMDHENMFWYRQDPGLGLRLIYFSYDVKMKEKGDIPEGYSVSREKKERFSLILESASTNQTSMYLCASSPRVGSNQPQHFGDGTRLSIL.